This is a list of T cell receptor beta chains from one sample in a study of T cells expressing NK-cell markers. TCRdb derives one entry per CDR3 protein from the 5' RACE reads, leaving out DNA. This sample lists more than 400,000 distinct CDR3 sequences; its ten largest clones have 7.3%. Material: blood T cells: a sorted CD56 or NKG2C T cell subset, CD4+ or CD8+ T cells, or bulk PBMC T cells (not recorded which). The receptors here all came from a woman aged 18 to 75 in good health. Both conserved end residues are part of each CDR3. Each record gives: J gene, V gene, CDR3 protein.

TRBJ1-2,TRBV3-1,CASSQRLYGYTF
TRBJ2-5,TRBV7-7,CASSPGLAGKETQYF
TRBJ2-2,TRBV7-2,CASSTRASTGELFF
TRBJ2-4,TRBV21-1,CASSARQGRLAKNIQYF
TRBJ1-1,TRBV12-3/TRBV12-4,CASSRTAPTSGTEAFF
TRBJ1-5,TRBV19,CASSGGQGINQPQHF
TRBJ2-1,TRBV5-6,CASSLGDREQFF
TRBJ2-5,TRBV7-9,CASRTGVRGETQYF
TRBJ2-1,TRBV5-1,CASSRDTGTSAYNEQFF
TRBJ1-1,TRBV20-1,CSARDRTGYTEAFF
TRBJ2-5,TRBV5-1,CASSRTSEKETQYF
TRBJ1-1,TRBV7-8,CASSLAGRDEAFF
TRBJ2-7,TRBV29-1,CSVASGFYEQYF
TRBJ1-2,TRBV6-1,CASRQDRPGYTF
TRBJ1-1,TRBV5-6,CASSFLELEAFF
TRBJ2-2,TRBV6-5,CASSYSRQNTGELFF
TRBJ1-1,TRBV29-1,CSVRGTVDVTEAFF
TRBJ2-2,TRBV5-4,CAATSPATGELFF
TRBJ2-7,TRBV6-5,CASSYSGLAGVYEQYF
TRBJ2-1,TRBV29-1,CSGEGGTGGVDEQFF
TRBJ2-3,TRBV7-6,CASSLVPGTREDTQYF
TRBJ2-2,TRBV12-3/TRBV12-4,CASSPQPFSGELFF